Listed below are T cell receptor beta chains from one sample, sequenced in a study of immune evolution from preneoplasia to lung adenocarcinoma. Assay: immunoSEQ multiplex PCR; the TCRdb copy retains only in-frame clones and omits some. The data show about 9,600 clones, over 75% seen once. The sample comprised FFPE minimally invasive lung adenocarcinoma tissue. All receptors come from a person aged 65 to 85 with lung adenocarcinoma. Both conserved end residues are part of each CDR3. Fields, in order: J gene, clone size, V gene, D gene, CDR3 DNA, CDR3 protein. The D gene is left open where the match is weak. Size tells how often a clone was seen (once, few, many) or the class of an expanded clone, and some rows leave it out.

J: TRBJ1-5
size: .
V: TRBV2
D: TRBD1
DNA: TGTGCCAGCAGTCGTGACAGGGGTAGCAATCAGCCCCAGCATTTT
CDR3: CASSRDRGSNQPQHF

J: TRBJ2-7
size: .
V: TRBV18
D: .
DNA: TGTGCCAGCTCACCCAGTCCATACGAGCAGTACTTC
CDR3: CASSPSPYEQYF

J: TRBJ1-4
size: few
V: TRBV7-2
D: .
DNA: TGTGCCAGCAGCGTAACGGACACCAATGAAAAACTGTTTTTT
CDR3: CASSVTDTNEKLFF

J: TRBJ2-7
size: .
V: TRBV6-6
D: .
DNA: TGTGCCAGCACTGGCAGGGCAAGCTACGAGCAGTACTTC
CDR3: CASTGRASYEQYF

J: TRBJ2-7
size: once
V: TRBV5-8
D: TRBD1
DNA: TGTGCCAGCAGCCCTCGACAGGGGGGGGCTTACGAGCAGTACTTC
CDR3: CASSPRQGGAYEQYF

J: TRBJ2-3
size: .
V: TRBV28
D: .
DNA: TGTGCCAGCAGTCGCAGCATTCCGAGCACAGATACGCAGTATTTT
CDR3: CASSRSIPSTDTQYF

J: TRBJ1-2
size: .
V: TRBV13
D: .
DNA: TGTGCCAGCAGCCGGGACAATAGCGGCTATGGCTACACCTTC
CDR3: CASSRDNSGYGYTF

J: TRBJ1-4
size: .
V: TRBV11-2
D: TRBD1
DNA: TGTGCCAGCAGCTTAACGGGGGGCAGGGGGGATGAAAAACTGTTTTTT
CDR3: CASSLTGGRGDEKLFF

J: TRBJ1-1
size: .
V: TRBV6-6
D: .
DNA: TGTGCCAGCACAGGGAACACTGAAGCTTTCTTT
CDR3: CASTGNTEAFF

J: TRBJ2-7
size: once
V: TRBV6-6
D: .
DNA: TGTGCCAGCAGTTACGCGGGACACACCTACGAGCAGTACTTC
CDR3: CASSYAGHTYEQYF

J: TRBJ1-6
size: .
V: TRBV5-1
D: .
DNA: TGCGCCAGCAGCTTGGAACCAAATTCACCCCTCCACTTT
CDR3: CASSLEPNSPLHF

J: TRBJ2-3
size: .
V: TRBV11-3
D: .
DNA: TGTGCCAGCAGCAAGGGGGTTTCGCAGTATTTT
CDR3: CASSKGVSQYF

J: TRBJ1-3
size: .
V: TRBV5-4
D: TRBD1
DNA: TGTGCCAGCAGCTTGGGGGGACAGAGCTCTGGAAACACCATATATTTT
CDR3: CASSLGGQSSGNTIYF

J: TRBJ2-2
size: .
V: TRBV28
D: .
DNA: TGTGCCAGCAGTGTATGGACCTTGAAGGGCACCGGGGAGCTGTTTTTT
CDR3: CASSVWTLKGTGELFF

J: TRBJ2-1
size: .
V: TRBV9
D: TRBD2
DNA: TGTGCCAGCAGTCTGGGGACTAATTCGAATGAGCAGTTCTTC
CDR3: CASSLGTNSNEQFF

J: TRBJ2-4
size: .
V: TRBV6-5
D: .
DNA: TGTGCCAGCAGGACAGGAGATCATCAGTACTTC
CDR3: CASRTGDHQYF

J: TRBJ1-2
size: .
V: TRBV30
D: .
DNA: TGTGCCTGGATCCAAAACTATGGCTACACCTTC
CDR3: CAWIQNYGYTF

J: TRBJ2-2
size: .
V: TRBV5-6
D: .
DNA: TGTGCCAGCAGCTTCGGGAGCGGGGAGCTGTTTTTT
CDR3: CASSFGSGELFF

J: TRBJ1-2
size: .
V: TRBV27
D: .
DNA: TGTGCCAGCACCTCGGGGGTGGGCTACACCTTC
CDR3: CASTSGVGYTF

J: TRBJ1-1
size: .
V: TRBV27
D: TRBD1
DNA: TGTGCCAGCAGCTCCTTAACAGGGGGGACTGAAGCTTTCTTT
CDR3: CASSSLTGGTEAFF

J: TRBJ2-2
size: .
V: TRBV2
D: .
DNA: TGTGCCAGGCTTGCAGCCGGGGAGCTGTTTTTT
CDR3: CARLAAGELFF

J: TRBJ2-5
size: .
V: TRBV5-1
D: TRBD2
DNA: TGCGCCAGCAGCTTGGGACTAGCGGGGTACCAAGAGACCCAGTACTTC
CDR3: CASSLGLAGYQETQYF

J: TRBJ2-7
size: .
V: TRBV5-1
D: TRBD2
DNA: TGCGCCAGCAGCTTGGGCGGGACTAGCCTCGAGCAGTACTTC
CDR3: CASSLGGTSLEQYF

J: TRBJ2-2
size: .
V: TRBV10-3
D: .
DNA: TGTGCCATCAGTGACAACACCGGGGAGCTGTTTTTT
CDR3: CAISDNTGELFF

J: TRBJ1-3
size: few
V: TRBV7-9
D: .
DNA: TGTGCCAGCAGCTCGACTTTAGCGGATGGCACCATATATTTT
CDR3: CASSSTLADGTIYF

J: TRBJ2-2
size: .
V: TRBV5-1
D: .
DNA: TGCGCCAGCAGTCGGGTCACTAGCTCCGGGGAGCTGTTTTTT
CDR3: CASSRVTSSGELFF

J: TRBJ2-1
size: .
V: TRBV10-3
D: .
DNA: TGTGCCATCAGTCCGAACAGGGACGAGCAGTTCTTC
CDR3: CAISPNRDEQFF

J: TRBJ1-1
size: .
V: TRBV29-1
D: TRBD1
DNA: TGCAGCGTTGTACAGGGGCCTGGTGAAGCTTTCTTT
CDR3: CSVVQGPGEAFF

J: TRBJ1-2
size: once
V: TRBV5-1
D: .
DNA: TGCGCCAGCAGCTTGGAGGTACGGTCCCACTATGGCTACACCTTC
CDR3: CASSLEVRSHYGYTF

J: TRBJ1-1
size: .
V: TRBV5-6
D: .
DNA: TGTGCCAGCAGCAATAGACCGACGTCGGGGAACACTGAAGCTTTCTTT
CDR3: CASSNRPTSGNTEAFF

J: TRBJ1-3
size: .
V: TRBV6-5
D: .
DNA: TGTGCCAGCAGTTACGGGTGGTCGAGCTCTGGAAACACCATATATTTT
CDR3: CASSYGWSSSGNTIYF

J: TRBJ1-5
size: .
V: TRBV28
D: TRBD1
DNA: TGTGCCAGCAGAACCGGGACAGGGGGCAATCAGCCCCAGCATTTT
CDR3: CASRTGTGGNQPQHF

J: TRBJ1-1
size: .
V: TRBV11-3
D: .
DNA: TGTGCCAGCAGCCCGTACTGGACGGAGAACACTGAAGCTTTCTTT
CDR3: CASSPYWTENTEAFF

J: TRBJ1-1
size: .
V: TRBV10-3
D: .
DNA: TGTGCCATCAGTGAGTCAAAAAGGGGCACTGAAGCTTTCTTT
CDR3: CAISESKRGTEAFF

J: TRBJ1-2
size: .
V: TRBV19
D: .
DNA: TGTGCCAGTAGTTGGTATGGGTATGGCTACACCTTC
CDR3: CASSWYGYGYTF

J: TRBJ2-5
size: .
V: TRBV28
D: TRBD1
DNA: TGTGCCAGCAGTATTCCGGGACAGCAAGAGACCCAGTACTTC
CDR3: CASSIPGQQETQYF

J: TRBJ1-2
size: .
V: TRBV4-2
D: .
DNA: TGTGCCAGCAGCCAAGCTCTTGGGGGTAACTATGGCTACACCTTC
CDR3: CASSQALGGNYGYTF

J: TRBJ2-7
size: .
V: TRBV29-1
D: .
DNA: TGCAGCGTCCGACGGGACAACTACTACGAGCAGTACTTC
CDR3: CSVRRDNYYEQYF

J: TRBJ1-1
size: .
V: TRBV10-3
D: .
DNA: TGTGCCATCAGTGAGTCCCCCATTGGTGGGACTGAAGCTTTCTTT
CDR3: CAISESPIGGTEAFF

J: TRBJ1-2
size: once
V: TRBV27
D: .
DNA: TGTGCCAGCAGTTTAACACCGGGTCCTAACTATGGCTACACCTTC
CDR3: CASSLTPGPNYGYTF

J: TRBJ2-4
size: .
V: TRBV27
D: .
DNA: TGTGCCAGCAGTTTAGATGGTCGAGGGGGGGAGAACATTCAGTACTTC
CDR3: CASSLDGRGGENIQYF

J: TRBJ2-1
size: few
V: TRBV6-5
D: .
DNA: TGTGCCAGCAGTTCCGGGGGTGGTGAGCAGTTCTTC
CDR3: CASSSGGGEQFF

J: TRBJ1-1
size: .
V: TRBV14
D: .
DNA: TGTGCCAGCAGCCAAACCGGGACCATGGGGAGGGGCACTGAAGCTTTCTTT
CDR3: CASSQTGTMGRGTEAFF

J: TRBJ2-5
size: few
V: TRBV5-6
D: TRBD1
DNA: TGTGCCAGCAGCCGGACAGGGGGTTGGGAGACCCAGTACTTC
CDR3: CASSRTGGWETQYF

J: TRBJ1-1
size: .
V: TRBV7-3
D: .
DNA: TGTGCCAGCAGCTCACACCCTCCGACCACTGAAGCTTTCTTT
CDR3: CASSSHPPTTEAFF

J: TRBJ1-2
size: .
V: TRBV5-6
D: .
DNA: TGTGCCAGCAGCGAGGCAAGGCCTCTGGTCTATGGCTACACCTTC
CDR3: CASSEARPLVYGYTF

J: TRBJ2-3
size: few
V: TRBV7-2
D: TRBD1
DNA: TGTGCCAGCAGCTTACGGGACAGTTCAGATACGCAGTATTTT
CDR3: CASSLRDSSDTQYF

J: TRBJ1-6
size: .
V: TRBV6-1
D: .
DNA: TGTGCCAGCAGTGGATCCGGGACAATCTATAATTCACCCCTCCACTTT
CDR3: CASSGSGTIYNSPLHF

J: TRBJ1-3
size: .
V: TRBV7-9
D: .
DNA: TGTGCTAGCAGCTTAGTACTCCCAAGCTCTGGAAACACCATATATTTT
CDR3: CASSLVLPSSGNTIYF

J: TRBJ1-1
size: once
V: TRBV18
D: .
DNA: TGTGCCAGCTCACCTCCGGTCACAGGTTTCAACACTGAAGCTTTCTTT
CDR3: CASSPPVTGFNTEAFF

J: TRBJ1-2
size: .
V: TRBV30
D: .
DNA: TGTGCCTGGAGTGTAGCAGGGTCACACTATGGCTACACCTTC
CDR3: CAWSVAGSHYGYTF

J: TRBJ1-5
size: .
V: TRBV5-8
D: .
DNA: TGTGCCAGCCTTTTCGACAGCCGAGCTCAGCCCCAGCATTTT
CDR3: CASLFDSRAQPQHF

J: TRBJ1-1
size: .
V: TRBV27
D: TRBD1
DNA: TGTGCCAGCAGCCGACAGGGGGCTCAAGGGAACACTGAAGCTTTCTTT
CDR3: CASSRQGAQGNTEAFF

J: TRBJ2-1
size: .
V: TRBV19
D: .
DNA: TGTGCCAGTACCTCCTTCATACGTCCCGATGAGCAGTTCTTC
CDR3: CASTSFIRPDEQFF

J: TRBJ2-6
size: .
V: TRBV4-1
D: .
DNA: TGCGCCAGCAGCCCCGGGCCCCTACGCTCTGGGGCCAACGTCCTGACTTTC
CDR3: CASSPGPLRSGANVLTF

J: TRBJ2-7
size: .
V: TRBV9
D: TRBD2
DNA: TGTGCCAGCAGCGTAGGGTCTAGCGGGGCCTACGAGCAGTACTTC
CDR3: CASSVGSSGAYEQYF

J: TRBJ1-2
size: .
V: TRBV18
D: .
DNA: TGTGCCAGCTCACCAGCGCACTATGGCTACACCTTC
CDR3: CASSPAHYGYTF

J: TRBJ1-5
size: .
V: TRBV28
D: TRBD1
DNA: TGTGCCAGCAGTCTAGGGACAGGGGTTTTCCAGCATTTT
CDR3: CASSLGTGVFQHF

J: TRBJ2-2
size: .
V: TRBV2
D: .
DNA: TGTGCCACCTCGACCCAGCCGCCGAACACCGGGGAGCTGTTTTTT
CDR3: CATSTQPPNTGELFF

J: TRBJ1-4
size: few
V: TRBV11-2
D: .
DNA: TGTGCCAGCAGCCAGGGGTATACAACAACTAATGAAAAACTGTTTTTT
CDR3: CASSQGYTTTNEKLFF